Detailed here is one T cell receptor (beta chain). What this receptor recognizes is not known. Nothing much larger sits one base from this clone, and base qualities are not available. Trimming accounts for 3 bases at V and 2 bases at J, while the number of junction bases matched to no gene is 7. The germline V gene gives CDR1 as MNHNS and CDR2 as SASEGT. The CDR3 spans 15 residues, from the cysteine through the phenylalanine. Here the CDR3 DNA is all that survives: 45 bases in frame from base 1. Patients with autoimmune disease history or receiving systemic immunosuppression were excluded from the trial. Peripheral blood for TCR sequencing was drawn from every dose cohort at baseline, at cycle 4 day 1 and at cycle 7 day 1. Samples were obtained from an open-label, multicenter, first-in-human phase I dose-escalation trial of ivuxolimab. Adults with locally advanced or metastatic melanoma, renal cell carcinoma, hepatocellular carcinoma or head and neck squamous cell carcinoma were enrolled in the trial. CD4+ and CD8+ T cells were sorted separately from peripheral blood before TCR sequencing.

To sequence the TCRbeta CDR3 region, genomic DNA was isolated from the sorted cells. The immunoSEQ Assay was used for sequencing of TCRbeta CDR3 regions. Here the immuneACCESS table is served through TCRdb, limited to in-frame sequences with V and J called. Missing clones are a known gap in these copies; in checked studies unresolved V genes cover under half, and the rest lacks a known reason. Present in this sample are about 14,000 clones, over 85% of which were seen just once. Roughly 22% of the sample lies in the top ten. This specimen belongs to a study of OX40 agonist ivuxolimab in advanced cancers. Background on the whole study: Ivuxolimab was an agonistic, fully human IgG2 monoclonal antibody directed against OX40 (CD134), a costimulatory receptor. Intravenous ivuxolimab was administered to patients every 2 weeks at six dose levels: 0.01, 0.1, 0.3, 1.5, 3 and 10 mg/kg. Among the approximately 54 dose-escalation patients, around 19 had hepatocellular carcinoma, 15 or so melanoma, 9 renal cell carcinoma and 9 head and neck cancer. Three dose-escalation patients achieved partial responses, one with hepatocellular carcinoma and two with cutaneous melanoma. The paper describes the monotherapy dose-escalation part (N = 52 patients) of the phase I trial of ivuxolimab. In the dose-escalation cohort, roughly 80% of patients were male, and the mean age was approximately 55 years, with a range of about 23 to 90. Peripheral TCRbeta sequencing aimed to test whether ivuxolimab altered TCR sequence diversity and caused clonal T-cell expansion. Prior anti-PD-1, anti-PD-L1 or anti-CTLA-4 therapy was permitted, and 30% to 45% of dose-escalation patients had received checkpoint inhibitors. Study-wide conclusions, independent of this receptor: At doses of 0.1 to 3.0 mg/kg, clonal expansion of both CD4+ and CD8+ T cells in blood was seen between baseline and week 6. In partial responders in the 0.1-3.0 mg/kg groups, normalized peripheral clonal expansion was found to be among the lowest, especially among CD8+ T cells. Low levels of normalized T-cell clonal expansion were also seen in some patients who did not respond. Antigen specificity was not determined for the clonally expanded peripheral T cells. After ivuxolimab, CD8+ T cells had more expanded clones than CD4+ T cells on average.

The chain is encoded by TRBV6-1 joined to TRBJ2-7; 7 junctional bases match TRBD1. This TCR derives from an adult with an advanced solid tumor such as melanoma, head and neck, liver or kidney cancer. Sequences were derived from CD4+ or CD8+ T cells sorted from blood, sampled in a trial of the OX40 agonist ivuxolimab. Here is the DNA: TGTGCCAGCAGTGAGGGGACAGATATCACCTACGAGCAGTACTTC. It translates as CASSEGTDITYEQYF.